This is a list of T cell receptor beta chains from one sample in a study of blood T cell repertoires in COVID-19. The assay was immunoSEQ multiplex PCR, and TCRdb's table has in-frame clones only and misses some. The sample lists approximately 300,000 clones, about 87% occurring once. Sequences were obtained from peripheral blood. The origin of the receptors is a woman aged 40 to 50 with acute or convalescent COVID-19. CDR3s include the opening cysteine and the closing phenylalanine or tryptophan. A D gene is named only where the DNA matches it firmly. Rows give clone size only sometimes, using once, few, many, or a class for an expanded clone.

>TRBV6-1|TRBJ2-6|NA|NA
TGTGCCAGCAGTGAATACAGTTCTGGGGCCAACGTCCTGACTTTC
CASSEYSSGANVLTF
>TRBV4-2|TRBJ2-6|NA|NA
TGTGCCAGCAGCCAACTTCAGGGGAGCAGCGTCCTGACTTTC
CASSQLQGSSVLTF
>TRBV2|TRBJ1-2|once|NA
TGTGCCAGCGTGTGGGGAGAACGCTTGAATGGCTACACCTTC
CASVWGERLNGYTF
>TRBV2|TRBJ2-4|NA|TRBD1
TGTGCCACCCAGGGACAGGAGTTGATTCAGTACTTC
CATQGQELIQYF
>TRBV19|TRBJ2-3|NA|NA
TGTGCCAGCCGCAGGGGTCAGCCAGCAGATACGCAGTATTTT
CASRRGQPADTQYF
>TRBV7-9|TRBJ2-1|NA|TRBD1
TGTGCCAGCAGCGGGACCGGGACAGGGGGCAATGAGCAGTTCTTC
CASSGTGTGGNEQFF
>TRBV30|TRBJ1-1|NA|NA
TGTGCCTGGAGTGTACAAGCAGGGATCTTTAGAGAAGCTTTCTTT
CAWSVQAGIFREAFF
>TRBV6-5|TRBJ2-1|NA|TRBD2
TGTGCCAGCAGTTTAAGCGGGGGCTACAATGAGCAGTTCTTC
CASSLSGGYNEQFF
>TRBV4-2|TRBJ2-3|NA|TRBD1
TGTGCCAGCAGCCGGGGACAGCCCCCAGATACGCAGTATTTT
CASSRGQPPDTQYF
>TRBV24-1|TRBJ2-1|few|NA
TGTGCCACCAGTGGTGGGGGGGCGGATTTCAATGAGCAGTTCTTC
CATSGGGADFNEQFF
>TRBV10-1|TRBJ1-6|NA|TRBD1
TGCGCCAGCAGTGAAGGGACAGGAAATTCACCCCTCCACTTT
CASSEGTGNSPLHF
>TRBV5-1|TRBJ2-1|once|TRBD2
TGCGCCAGCAGCGCCGGGACTAGCGGGGGTGGGTCGAATGAGCAGTTCTTC
CASSAGTSGGGSNEQFF
>TRBV29-1|TRBJ1-2|NA|TRBD1
TGCAGCGCCGGACAGGGGACTAACTATGGCTACACCTTC
CSAGQGTNYGYTF
>TRBV2|TRBJ2-2|NA|TRBD1
TGTGCCAGCAGTGAGCCGGGACAGGGCAACACCGGGGAGCTGTTTTTT
CASSEPGQGNTGELFF
>TRBV12-5|TRBJ2-2|NA|TRBD1
TGTGCTAGTGGTAGCTCGGGGACAGGGAACGCCGGGGAGCTGTTTTTT
CASGSSGTGNAGELFF
>TRBV11-3|TRBJ2-5|once|TRBD1
TGTGCCAGCAGCTCTGCTAAGGACAGGGGAAAAGAGACCCAGTACTTC
CASSSAKDRGKETQYF
>TRBV13|TRBJ2-1|once|TRBD2
TGTGCCAGCAGCTTCCTAGCGGGTAATGCCTACAATGAGCAGTTCTTC
CASSFLAGNAYNEQFF
>TRBV6-5|TRBJ1-1|NA|TRBD1
TGTGCCAGCGGGGGCTCCCAGGGGGCTATCGCTGAAGCTTTCTTT
CASGGSQGAIAEAFF
>TRBV5-6|TRBJ1-2|NA|NA
TGTGCCAGCAGACAGGGTAACTATGGCTACACCTTC
CASRQGNYGYTF
>TRBV19|TRBJ1-2|NA|TRBD1
TGTGCCAGTAGTATAGATCTGGTACAGGGGGATCGCAGTGGCTACACCTTC
CASSIDLVQGDRSGYTF
>TRBV9|TRBJ1-4|NA|NA
TGTGCCAGCAGCGTGTCGACAGCACCCTACGAAAAACTGTTTTTT
CASSVSTAPYEKLFF
>TRBV5-4|TRBJ1-1|NA|TRBD1
TGTGCCAGCAGCCCATACAGGGGACCTGAAGCTTTCTTT
CASSPYRGPEAFF
>TRBV6-5|TRBJ1-4|NA|NA
TGTGCCAGCAGTTCGGCCGGCCAGGGATCGGTAAAACTGTTTTTT
CASSSAGQGSVKLFF
>TRBV5-1|TRBJ1-3|NA|TRBD1
TGCGCCAGCAGCCTGCAGGGGGTCGGAACGAGTGGAAACACCATATATTTT
CASSLQGVGTSGNTIYF
>TRBV7-8|TRBJ1-1|few|NA
TGTGCCAGCAGCCTTCGAGCCGGGGTGAACACTGAAGCTTTCTTT
CASSLRAGVNTEAFF
>TRBV4-1|TRBJ2-2|once|NA
TGCGCCAGCAGCCAAGATTCGGGGGGCCTGACCGGGGAGCTGTTTTTT
CASSQDSGGLTGELFF
>TRBV6-5|TRBJ1-2|NA|NA
TGTGCCAGCGTGGGGGGAACCTATGGCTACACCTTC
CASVGGTYGYTF
>TRBV6-6|TRBJ1-2|NA|TRBD1
TGTGCCAGCAGTTTCCCCGACAGGGGGGATGGCTACACCTTC
CASSFPDRGDGYTF
>TRBV15|TRBJ1-2|NA|NA
TGTGCCACCAGCAGCGAACAGGAAAACTATGGCTACACCTTC
CATSSEQENYGYTF
>TRBV30|TRBJ2-2|NA|NA
TGTGCCTGGAGTGTACGTAGCACCGGGGAGCTGTTTTTT
CAWSVRSTGELFF
>TRBV29-1|TRBJ2-1|NA|NA
TGCAGCGGCACTCTGGGGCTTGATGAGCAGTTCTTC
CSGTLGLDEQFF
>TRBV20-1|TRBJ2-5|NA|TRBD1
TGCAGTGCTAGTAGGGACAGGCACCAAGAGACCCAGTACTTC
CSASRDRHQETQYF
>TRBV25-1|TRBJ1-6|NA|TRBD1
TGTGCCAGCACCGGACAGGGGGCGTCACCCCTCCACTTT
CASTGQGASPLHF
>TRBV9|TRBJ1-4|NA|NA
TGTGCCAGCAGCCCCTATGACAGGAGGATGGGTGAAAAACTGTTTTTT
CASSPYDRRMGEKLFF
>TRBV19|TRBJ1-1|few|NA
TGTGCCAGCTCGGGTGTTAGGAACACTGAAGCTTTCTTT
CASSGVRNTEAFF
>TRBV11-2|TRBJ1-1|NA|NA
TGTGCCAGCAGCTTAGTTGGCAGGGCAGGCACTGAAGCTTTCTTT
CASSLVGRAGTEAFF
>TRBV6-5|TRBJ1-3|NA|NA
TGTGCCAGCAGAGGGGGGGCGATCTCTGGAAACACCATATATTTT
CASRGGAISGNTIYF
>TRBV28|TRBJ1-5|NA|TRBD1
TGTGCCAGCAGTACGATAACAGGGGTAGGGCCCCAGCATTTT
CASSTITGVGPQHF
>TRBV12-5|TRBJ2-1|few|TRBD1
TGTGCTAGTGGTTTGACTCCCTCCTCACAGGGGAATGAGCAGTTCTTC
CASGLTPSSQGNEQFF
>TRBV6-5|TRBJ1-5|NA|NA
TGTGCCAGCAGTTGGGGGACAATTTCTGAGCCCCAGCATTTT
CASSWGTISEPQHF
>TRBV19|TRBJ1-6|NA|TRBD1
TGTGCCAGTAGTGTCCGGGACAGGGATAATTCACCCCTCCACTTT
CASSVRDRDNSPLHF
>TRBV6-5|TRBJ1-2|NA|NA
TGTGCCAGCAGTTGGACCGACAGAGACTATGGCTACACCTTC
CASSWTDRDYGYTF
>TRBV7-9|TRBJ1-3|once|NA
TGTGCCAGCAGCTCCCAAGAAGCCTTTAGCTCTGGAAACACCATATATTTT
CASSSQEAFSSGNTIYF
>TRBV9|TRBJ1-1|NA|NA
TGTGCCAGCAGCCTTCGTGGAGGGAACACTGAAGCTTTCTTT
CASSLRGGNTEAFF
>TRBV6-5|TRBJ2-2|NA|NA
TGTGCCAGCAGTTCCGGGACTTTCGCGAACACCGGGGAGCTGTTTTTT
CASSSGTFANTGELFF
>TRBV6-6|TRBJ1-1|NA|NA
TGTGCCAGCAGTTACCGTCAGGGAAGCACTGAAGCTTTCTTT
CASSYRQGSTEAFF
>TRBV2|TRBJ2-5|NA|TRBD1
TGTGCCAGCAGCCGGGACAGGCAAGAGACCCAGTACTTC
CASSRDRQETQYF
>TRBV19|TRBJ2-2|NA|TRBD2
TGTGCCAGTAGTATAGAGGGACTAGGAAACACCGGGGAGCTGTTTTTT
CASSIEGLGNTGELFF
>TRBV5-1|TRBJ1-1|NA|NA
TGCGCCAGCAGCGGGGGGGCCGGGAGAGAAGCTTTCTTT
CASSGGAGREAFF
>TRBV6-6|TRBJ1-5|NA|TRBD1
TGTGCCAGCAACCCGGGACAGGGCAATCAGCCCCAGCATTTT
CASNPGQGNQPQHF
>TRBV6-4|TRBJ2-2|once|NA
TGTGCCAGCAGTGAAATGAACACGAACACCGGGGAGCTGTTTTTT
CASSEMNTNTGELFF
>TRBV6-5|TRBJ1-1|NA|TRBD1
TGTGCCAGCAGTTCCTCCAACGGACAGGGGGTGACTGAAGCTTTCTTT
CASSSSNGQGVTEAFF
>TRBV27|TRBJ1-2|NA|TRBD1
TGTGCCAGCAATACAGGACAGGGGGCTTCTAACTATGGCTACACCTTC
CASNTGQGASNYGYTF